The T cell receptor (beta chain) under discussion was sequenced for a study of blood T cell repertoires in COVID-19. Study as a whole: Acute and convalescent COVID-19 specimens originated in the United States, Italy and Spain. PBMCs, B-cell-depleted T cells, or T cells provided the cDNA or gDNA that made up the material.

In the original workflow: It was from reference gene primer amplification that nucleated cell counts were estimated. Libraries were prepared by immunoSEQ multiplex PCR; TCRdb keeps only in-frame clonotypes and omits some of them. For V, J and clone size, that table is used; D and trimming come from the DNA. The sample contains fewer than 200,000 clones, approximately 80% of which appear only once. This receptor was obtained from a human donor in a cohort sampled during active COVID-19. The specimen sequenced was peripheral blood.

The CDR3 DNA follows: TGTGCCAGCAGCTTAGAATCAGATTTGAACACTGAAGCTTTCTTT. Its translation is CASSLESDLNTEAFF. V and J are TRBV7-6 and TRBJ1-1; D unclear. Germline values: CDR1 SGHVS, CDR2 FNYEAQ. There are 15 residues in the CDR3. The V gene lost 1 base and the J gene lost 0 bases, with 9 bases spanning the gap.